The source of this T cell receptor beta chain is a study of graft-versus-host responses after intestinal transplantation. The wider study: Once they had received anti-thymocyte globulin induction, all recipients took tacrolimus and steroids for approximately 3 years.

This clone was found once. What it binds is unknown. V was trimmed by 6 bases and J by 6 bases, leaving 11 bases between them. The CDR3 contains 12 residues. Looked up from germline, CDR1 is MNHNY and CDR2 is SVGAGI (reference sequence). Measured with immunoSEQ multiplex PCR; TCRdb has only the in-frame clones, and not every one. The table lists more than 85,000 clones, around 90% of them singletons. Overall study results and limits: Among recipient marrow samples, GvH clones were found; some appeared first in ileum or blood. After transplant, early declines in HvG clones were associated with peak levels of circulating GvH clones.

The sample consisted of unstimulated CD8+ T cells sorted from spleen or lymph node cells, taken before transplant. The clonotype was recovered from a human donor who was the organ donor for an intestinal transplant. The J gene is TRBJ1-2, the V gene TRBV6-6; possibly TRBD1 for D (5 bases). The CDR3 reads CASSPDINGYTF. Written as DNA, the CDR3 is TGTGCCAGCAGCCCGGACATAAATGGCTACACCTTC.